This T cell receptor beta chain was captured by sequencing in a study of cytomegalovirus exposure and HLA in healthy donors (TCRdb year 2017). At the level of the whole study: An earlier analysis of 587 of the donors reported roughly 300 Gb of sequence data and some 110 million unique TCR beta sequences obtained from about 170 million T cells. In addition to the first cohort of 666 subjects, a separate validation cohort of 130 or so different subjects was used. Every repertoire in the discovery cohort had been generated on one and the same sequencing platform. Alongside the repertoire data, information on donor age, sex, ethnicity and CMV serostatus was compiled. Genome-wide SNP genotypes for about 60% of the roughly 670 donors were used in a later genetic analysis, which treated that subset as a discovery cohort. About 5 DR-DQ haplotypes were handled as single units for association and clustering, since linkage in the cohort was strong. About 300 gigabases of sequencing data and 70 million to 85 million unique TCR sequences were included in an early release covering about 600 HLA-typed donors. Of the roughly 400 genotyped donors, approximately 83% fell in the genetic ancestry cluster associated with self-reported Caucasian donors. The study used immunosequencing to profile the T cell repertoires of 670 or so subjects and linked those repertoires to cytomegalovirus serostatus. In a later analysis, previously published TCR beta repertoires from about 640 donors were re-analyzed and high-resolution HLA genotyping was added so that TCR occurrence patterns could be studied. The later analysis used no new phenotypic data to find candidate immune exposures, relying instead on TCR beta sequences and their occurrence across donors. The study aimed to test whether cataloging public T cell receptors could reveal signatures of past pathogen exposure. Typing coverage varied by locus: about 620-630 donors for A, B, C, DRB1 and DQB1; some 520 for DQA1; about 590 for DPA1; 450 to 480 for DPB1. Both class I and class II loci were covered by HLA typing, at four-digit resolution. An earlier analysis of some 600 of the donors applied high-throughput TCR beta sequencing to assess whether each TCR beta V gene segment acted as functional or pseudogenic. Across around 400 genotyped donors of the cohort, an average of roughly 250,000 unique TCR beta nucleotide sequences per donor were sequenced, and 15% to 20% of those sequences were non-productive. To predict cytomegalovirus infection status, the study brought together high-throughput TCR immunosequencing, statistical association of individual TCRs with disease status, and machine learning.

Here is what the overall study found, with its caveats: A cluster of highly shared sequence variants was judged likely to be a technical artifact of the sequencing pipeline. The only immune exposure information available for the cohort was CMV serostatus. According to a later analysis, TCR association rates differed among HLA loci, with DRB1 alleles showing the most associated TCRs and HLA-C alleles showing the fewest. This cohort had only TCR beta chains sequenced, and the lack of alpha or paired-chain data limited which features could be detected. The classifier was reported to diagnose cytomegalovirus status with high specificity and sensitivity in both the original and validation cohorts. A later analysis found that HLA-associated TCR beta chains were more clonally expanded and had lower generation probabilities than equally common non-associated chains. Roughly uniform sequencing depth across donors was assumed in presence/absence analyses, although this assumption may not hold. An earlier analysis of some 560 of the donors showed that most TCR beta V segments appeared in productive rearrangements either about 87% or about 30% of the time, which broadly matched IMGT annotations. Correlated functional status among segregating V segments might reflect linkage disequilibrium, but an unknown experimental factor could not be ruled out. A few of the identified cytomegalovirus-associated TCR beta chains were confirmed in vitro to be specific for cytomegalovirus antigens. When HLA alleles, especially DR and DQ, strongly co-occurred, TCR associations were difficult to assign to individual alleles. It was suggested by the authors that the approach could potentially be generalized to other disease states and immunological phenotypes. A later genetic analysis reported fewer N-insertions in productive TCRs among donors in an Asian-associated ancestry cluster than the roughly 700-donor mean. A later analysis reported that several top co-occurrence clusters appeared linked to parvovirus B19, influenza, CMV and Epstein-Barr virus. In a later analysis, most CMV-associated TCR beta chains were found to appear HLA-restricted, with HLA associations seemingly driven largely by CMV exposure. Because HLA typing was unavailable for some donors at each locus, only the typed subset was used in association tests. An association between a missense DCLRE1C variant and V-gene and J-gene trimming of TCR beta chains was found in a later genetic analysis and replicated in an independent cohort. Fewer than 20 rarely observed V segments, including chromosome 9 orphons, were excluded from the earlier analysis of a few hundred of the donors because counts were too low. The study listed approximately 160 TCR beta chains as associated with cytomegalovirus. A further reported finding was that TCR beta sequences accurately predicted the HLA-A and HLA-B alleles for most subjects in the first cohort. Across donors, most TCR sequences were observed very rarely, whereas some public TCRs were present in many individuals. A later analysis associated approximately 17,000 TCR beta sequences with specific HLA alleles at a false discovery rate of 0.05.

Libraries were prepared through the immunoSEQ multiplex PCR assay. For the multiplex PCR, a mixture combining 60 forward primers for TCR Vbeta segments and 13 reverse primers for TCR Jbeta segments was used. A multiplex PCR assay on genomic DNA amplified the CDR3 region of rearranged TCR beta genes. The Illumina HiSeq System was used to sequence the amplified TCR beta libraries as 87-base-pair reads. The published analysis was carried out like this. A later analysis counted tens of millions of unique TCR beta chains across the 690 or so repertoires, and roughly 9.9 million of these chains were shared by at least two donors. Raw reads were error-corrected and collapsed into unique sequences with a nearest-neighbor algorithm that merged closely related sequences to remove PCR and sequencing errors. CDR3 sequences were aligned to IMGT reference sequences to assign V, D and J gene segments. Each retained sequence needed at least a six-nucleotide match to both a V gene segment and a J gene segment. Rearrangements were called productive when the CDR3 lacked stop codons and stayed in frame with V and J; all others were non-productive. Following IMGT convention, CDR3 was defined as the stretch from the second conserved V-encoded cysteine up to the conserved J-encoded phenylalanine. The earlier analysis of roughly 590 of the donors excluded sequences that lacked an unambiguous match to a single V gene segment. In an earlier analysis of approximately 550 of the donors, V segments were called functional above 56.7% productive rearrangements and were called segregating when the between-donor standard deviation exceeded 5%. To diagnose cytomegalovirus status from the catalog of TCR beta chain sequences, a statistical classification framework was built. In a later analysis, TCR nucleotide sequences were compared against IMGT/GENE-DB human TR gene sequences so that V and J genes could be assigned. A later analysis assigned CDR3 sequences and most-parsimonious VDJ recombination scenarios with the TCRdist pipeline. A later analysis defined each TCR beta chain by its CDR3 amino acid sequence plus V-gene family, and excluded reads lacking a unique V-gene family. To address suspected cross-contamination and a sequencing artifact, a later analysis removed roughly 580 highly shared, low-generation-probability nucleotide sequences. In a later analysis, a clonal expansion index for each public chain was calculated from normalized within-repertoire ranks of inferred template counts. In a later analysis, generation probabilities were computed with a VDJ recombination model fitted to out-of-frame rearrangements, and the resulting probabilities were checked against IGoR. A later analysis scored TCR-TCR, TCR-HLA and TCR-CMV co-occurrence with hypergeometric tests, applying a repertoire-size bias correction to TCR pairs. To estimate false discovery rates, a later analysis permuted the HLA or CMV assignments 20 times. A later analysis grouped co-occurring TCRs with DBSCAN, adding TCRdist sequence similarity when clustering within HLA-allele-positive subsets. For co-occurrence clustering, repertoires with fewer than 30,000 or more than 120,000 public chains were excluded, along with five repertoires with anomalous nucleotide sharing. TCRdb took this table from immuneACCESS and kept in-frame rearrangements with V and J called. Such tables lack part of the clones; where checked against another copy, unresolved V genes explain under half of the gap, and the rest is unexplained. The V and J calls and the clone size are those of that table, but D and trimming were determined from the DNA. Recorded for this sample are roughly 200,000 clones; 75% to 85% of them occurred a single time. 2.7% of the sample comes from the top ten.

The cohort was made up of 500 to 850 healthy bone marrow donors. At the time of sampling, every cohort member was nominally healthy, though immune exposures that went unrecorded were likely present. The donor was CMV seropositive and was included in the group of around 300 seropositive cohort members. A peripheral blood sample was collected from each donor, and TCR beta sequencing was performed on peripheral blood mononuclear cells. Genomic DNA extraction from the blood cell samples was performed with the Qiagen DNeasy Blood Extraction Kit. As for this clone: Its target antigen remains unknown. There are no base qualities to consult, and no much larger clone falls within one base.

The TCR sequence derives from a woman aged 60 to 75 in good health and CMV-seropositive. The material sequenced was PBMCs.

The nucleotide sequence reads as follows: TGTGCCAGCTCACCACCGAGTACAGGGCCCGAGCAGTACTTC. Translation gives CASSPPSTGPEQYF. The sequence joins TRBV18 to TRBJ2-7, with a weak D call of TRBD1 (6 bases match). Looking up the germline V gene yields CDR1 KGHSH and CDR2 LQKENI. Relative to germline, V is 0 bases shorter and J is 6 bases shorter, with 12 bases between their ends. Taken from cysteine to phenylalanine, the CDR3 has 14 residues. The CDR3 DNA has 42 bases and is translated from base 1.